This is a list of T cell receptor beta chains from one sample in a study of identical twins. A single record per CDR3 protein comes from TCRdb applying MiXCR to the 5' RACE reads. The table includes approximately 620,000 distinct CDR3 sequences, about 9.4% detected once. These same data were also listed under a study on yellow fever vaccine responses in identical twins.

Sequencing was performed on PBMCs. These receptors came from a woman aged 18-29 years in good health. Each CDR3 is given with its conserved first and last residue. Each record gives: D gene, J gene, V gene, CDR3 protein. The D gene is left open where the match is weak.

>-|TRBJ2-1|TRBV11-2
CASSQRRGATGRYNEQFF
>-|TRBJ2-1|TRBV4-3
CASSSWDGYEQFF
>-|TRBJ2-2|TRBV29-1
CSAPTAITGELFF
>-|TRBJ2-7|TRBV27
CASSRLDANYEQYF
>-|TRBJ1-3|TRBV12-3/TRBV12-4
CASSYPGNTIYF
>TRBD2|TRBJ2-2|TRBV6-4
CASSVLAGGLDGELFF
>TRBD1|TRBJ2-7|TRBV7-2
CASSYSPGQPYEQYF
>TRBD1|TRBJ2-2|TRBV5-4
CASSLEGDRGRHGELFF
>-|TRBJ2-1|TRBV20-1
CSARFAVSYNEQFF
>-|TRBJ2-7|TRBV29-1
CSVEDITGEGASYEQYF
>-|TRBJ1-5|TRBV27
CASSSGGHQPQHF
>TRBD2|TRBJ2-3|TRBV27
CASRLLAGGGTQYF
>-|TRBJ2-1|TRBV5-6
CASRPPGSDNEQFF
>-|TRBJ2-5|TRBV20-1
CSASEQQETQYF
>TRBD2|TRBJ2-2|TRBV7-2
CASSLGTSGRPGELFF
>-|TRBJ2-3|TRBV10-3
CAIRASSADTQYF
>-|TRBJ1-4|TRBV20-1
CSASSSRGGWEKLFF
>-|TRBJ2-3|TRBV9
CASSVVDGVADTQYF
>TRBD1|TRBJ2-7|TRBV20-1
CSANRGQGTNEQYF
>-|TRBJ1-1|TRBV7-2
CASSLVPQGRGTEAFF
>-|TRBJ2-2|TRBV12-3/TRBV12-4
CASSSDLQGELFF
>TRBD2|TRBJ2-1|TRBV3-1
CASSQEETSGGNEQFF
>-|TRBJ1-3|TRBV25-1
CASSEEGQRSSGNTIYF
>-|TRBJ1-1|TRBV7-2
CASSFVGDNTEAFF
>TRBD1|TRBJ2-3|TRBV25-1
CASSSLTGTGVTDTQYF
>-|TRBJ2-1|TRBV27
CASSPTPVAPDQFF
>-|TRBJ2-1|TRBV12-3/TRBV12-4
CASSYWTPNEQFF
>-|TRBJ2-2|TRBV5-1
CASSFRQSTGELFF
>-|TRBJ2-2|TRBV3-1
CASSLNPAGELFF
>TRBD2|TRBJ2-1|TRBV5-1
CASSRGELLFDNEQFF
>TRBD1|TRBJ2-5|TRBV27
CASSLWRTGGGETQYF
>TRBD1|TRBJ2-3|TRBV6-5
CASSSRVQGRSTDTQYF
>TRBD2|TRBJ2-2|TRBV11-2
CASSYSGGASERELFF
>TRBD1|TRBJ2-1|TRBV27
CASSFRDRAYNEQFF
>-|TRBJ2-1|TRBV28
CASSLYGFYNEQFF
>TRBD1|TRBJ2-3|TRBV12-3/TRBV12-4
CASRPNRGEADTQYF
>-|TRBJ1-1|TRBV7-7
CASSPRRPYEAFF
>-|TRBJ1-1|TRBV3-1
CASSPNGAYEAFF
>-|TRBJ2-1|TRBV4-2
CASSQELANEQFF
>TRBD1|TRBJ2-3|TRBV29-1
CSVRGQAFSTDTQYF
>-|TRBJ2-1|TRBV5-1
CASSLYPAYNEQFF
>-|TRBJ2-2|TRBV7-2
CASSLRFDRINTGELFF
>TRBD1|TRBJ1-1|TRBV20-1
CSARDRTGSSEAFF
>-|TRBJ2-3|TRBV5-1
CASRAPLTRGHTTDTQYF
>-|TRBJ2-2|TRBV3-1
CASSPLPGPGELFF
>-|TRBJ2-1|TRBV5-1
CASSLKNGNEQFF
>-|TRBJ1-1|TRBV5-1
CASSLAFGQPNTEAFF
>TRBD2|TRBJ2-3|TRBV10-3
CAIRRTSASTDTQYF
>TRBD1|TRBJ2-4|TRBV29-1
CSAQQGLAIQYF
>TRBD2|TRBJ2-1|TRBV9
CASRPGLAGSLGQFF
>TRBD2|TRBJ2-1|TRBV7-2
CASSMGLAGGRLEQFF
>-|TRBJ1-1|TRBV7-8
CASSLEGAGLNTEAFF
>-|TRBJ2-5|TRBV29-1
CSVQLWTQETQYF
>TRBD1|TRBJ2-1|TRBV10-3
CAIRTTGVSAEGGQNEQFF
>TRBD2|TRBJ2-1|TRBV6-1
CASNPREGGYNEQFF